This passage covers 14 T cell receptor beta chains from one sample sequenced in a study of T cell responses to AZD1222 COVID-19 vaccine. The table came from immunoSEQ multiplex PCR; TCRdb's copy has only in-frame clones and leaves some out. This table has about 140,000 clones, over 75% appearing once. The sample here was peripheral blood, taken on day 0 of AZD1222 vaccination. The receptors originated from an adult in good health.

The chain has TRBV7-8 and TRBJ1-3, with TRBD1 identical over 8 bases. J was trimmed by 4 bases and V by 5 bases; bases with no gene match: 4. Germline V gene data show CDR1 as SGHVS and CDR2 as FQNEAQ. This CDR3 contains 14 residues. The CDR3 loop is CASSPRGPGNTIYF. Here the CDR3 DNA reads TGTGCCAGCAGCCCCAGGGGGCCAGGAAACACCATATATTTT.

The rearrangement uses TRBV19 and TRBJ1-5; 9 positions agree with TRBD1. The V and J ends lost 5 bases and 7 bases, in that order; junction bases with no gene match: 3. Looked up from germline, CDR1 is LNHDA and CDR2 is SQIVND (reference sequence). The CDR3 is 13 amino acids. This CDR3 is CASSRQGGQPQHF. In nucleotides, the CDR3 is TGTGCCAGTAGTCGACAGGGGGGACAGCCCCAGCATTTT.

V and J are TRBV6-6 and TRBJ2-7; TRBD1 aligns across 10 bases. The CDR3 extends over 15 amino acids. Germline V lookup: CDR1 MNHNY, CDR2 SVGAGI (reference sequence). Unmatched junction bases numbered 7, after V lost 6 bases and J lost 2 bases. The CDR3 DNA is TGTGCCAGCAGCGGGGACAGGGGTCCCCCCTACGAGCAGTACTTC. Amino acids: CASSGDRGPPYEQYF.

The chain combines TRBV27 with TRBJ1-4, with TRBD1 as a possible D gene (5 bases). V was clipped by 7 bases and J by 0 bases, with 12 bases between them. Per germline, CDR1 MNHEY and CDR2 SMNVEV (reference sequence). There are 15 residues in the CDR3. CDR3 nucleotides: TGTGCCAGCAAACGCAGGGTAACAACTAATGAAAAACTGTTTTTT. This codes for CASKRRVTTNEKLFF.

This chain joins TRBV27 and TRBJ1-1; D possibly corresponds to TRBD1 (6 bases). The germline gives CDR1 MNHEY, CDR2 SMNVEV (reference sequence). V lost 0 bases and J 5 bases, leaving 13 bases between the germline ends. This CDR3 contains 15 residues. The CDR3 region has the DNA TGTGCCAGCAGTTTATCTTCCAGGGGAGGGACTGAAGCTTTCTTT. It codes for CASSLSSRGGTEAFF.

V usage is TRBV25-1 and J usage is TRBJ1-3; D uncertain. The V gene lost 6 bases and the J gene lost 0 bases, with 6 bases spanning the gap. Germline loops: CDR1 MGHDK, CDR2 SYGVNS. The CDR3 consists of 13 residues. The CDR3 loop is CASSHLSGNTIYF. The CDR3 DNA reads as TGTGCCAGCAGCCACCTCTCTGGAAACACCATATATTTT. Supplemented by reference TRBV25-1 and TRBJ1-3, the full variable domain reads EADIYQTPRYLVIGTGKKITLECSQTMGHDKMYWYQQDPGMELHLIHYSYGVNSTEKGDLSSESTVSRIRTEHFPLTLESARPSHTSQYLCASSHLSGNTIYFGEGSWLTVV.

In DNA form, the CDR3 reads TGCGCCAGCAGCTTGGCTGCTGGAGGCTACACCTTC. This gives the protein CASSLAAGGYTF. The chain joins TRBV5-1 to TRBJ1-2; the D is unclear. The CDR3 has 12 residues. Trimming took off 0 bases at V and 8 bases at J, with 8 bases between the two ends. From germline, CDR1 is SGHRS and CDR2 YFSETQ.

The genes are TRBV29-1 and TRBJ1-1, with D perhaps matching TRBD1 (5 bases). The germline V gene encodes CDR1 SQVTM and CDR2 ANQGSEA. This CDR3 is built from 15 residues. V lost 6 bases to trimming and J lost 4 bases, with 21 bases between them. For the CDR3, the DNA is TGCAGCGTGGAAAGGAGCCTTACGGGGGGCACTGAAGCTTTCTTT. As protein: CSVERSLTGGTEAFF.

The V gene is TRBV18, the J gene TRBJ1-4; D not resolved. V was clipped by 2 bases and J by 4 bases, with 11 bases between them. Germline loops: CDR1 KGHSH, CDR2 LQKENI. The CDR3 contains 15 residues. CDR3 loop: CASSPDGTLNEKLFF. The CDR3 DNA is TGTGCCAGCTCACCAGACGGTACCCTTAATGAAAAACTGTTTTTT.

The chain carries TRBV2 and TRBJ2-7, with D maybe TRBD2 (5 bases). This CDR3 is 14 amino acids long. Trimming removed 9 bases from V and 4 bases from J, with 19 bases in between. Germline V gives CDR1 SNHLY, CDR2 FYNNEI. DNA for the CDR3: TGTGCCAGTGGGGTGGGTGGCGGGCCGTACGAGCAGTACTTC. It specifies CASGVGGGPYEQYF.

V gene TRBV6-5 combines with J gene TRBJ2-1; a possible D gene is TRBD2 (6 bases). Germline CDR1 MNHEY, CDR2 SVGAGI. Trimming pared 6 bases from V and 4 bases from J, leaving 16 bases between. The CDR3 contains 15 residues. CDR3 sequence (DNA): TGTGCCAGCAGAATCGGAGGCGGAGGGTACAATGAGCAGTTCTTC. Its protein is CASRIGGGGYNEQFF.

The CDR3 reads CASSPLGQGGNQPQHF. The CDR3 region has the DNA TGTGCCAGCTCACCACTCGGACAGGGTGGCAATCAGCCCCAGCATTTT. The J gene is TRBJ1-5, the V gene TRBV18; 8 bases are a match to TRBD1. The CDR3 totals 16 residues. CDR1 is KGHSH and CDR2 is LQKENI in the germline V gene. With V trimmed by 1 base and J by 2 bases, 4 bases remained unmatched. The variable domain in full, completed from reference TRBV18 and TRBJ1-5, reads NAGVMQNPRHLVRRRGQEARLRCSPMKGHSHVYWYRQLPEEGLKFMVYLQKENIIDESGMPKERFSAEFPKEGPSILRIQQVVRGDSAAYFCASSPLGQGGNQPQHFGDGTRLSIL.

V and J are TRBV5-1 and TRBJ1-6; 9 nucleotides align to TRBD1. V lost 4 bases and J lost 7; bases outside the gene matches: 6. The CDR3 consists of 15 residues. Germline V gene lookup returns CDR1 SGHRS and CDR2 YFSETQ. The CDR3 region is CASSLSGQGNSPLHF. The CDR3 DNA sequence: TGCGCCAGCAGCCTATCGGGACAGGGAAATTCACCCCTCCACTTT.

The V call is TRBV27, the J call TRBJ2-1; possibly TRBD2 for D (7 bases). The CDR3 extends over 14 amino acids. Germline V lookup: CDR1 MNHEY, CDR2 SMNVEV (reference sequence). V was clipped by 9 bases and J by 7 bases, with 19 bases between them. The CDR3 reads CASSLRGPGNEQFF. CDR3 coding DNA: TGTGCCAGTTCTCTGCGGGGGCCGGGGAATGAGCAGTTCTTC.